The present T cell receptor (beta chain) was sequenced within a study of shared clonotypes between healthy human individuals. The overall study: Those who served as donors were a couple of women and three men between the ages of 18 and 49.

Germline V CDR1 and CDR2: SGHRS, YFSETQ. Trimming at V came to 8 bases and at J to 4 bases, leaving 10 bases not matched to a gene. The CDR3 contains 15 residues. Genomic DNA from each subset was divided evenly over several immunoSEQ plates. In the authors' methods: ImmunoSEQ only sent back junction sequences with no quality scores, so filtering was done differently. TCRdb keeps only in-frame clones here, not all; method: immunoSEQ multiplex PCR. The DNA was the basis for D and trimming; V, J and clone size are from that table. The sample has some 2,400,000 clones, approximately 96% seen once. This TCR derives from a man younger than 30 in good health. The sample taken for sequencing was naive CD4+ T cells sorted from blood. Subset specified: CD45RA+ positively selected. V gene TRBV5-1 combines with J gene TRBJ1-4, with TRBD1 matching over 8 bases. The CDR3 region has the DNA TGCGCCAGTTCTGCCGGGACAGGACATAATGAAAAACTGTTTTTT. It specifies CASSAGTGHNEKLFF.